A selection of T cell receptor beta chains follows, all from one sample in a study of T cell responses to AZD1222 COVID-19 vaccine. The data were produced by immunoSEQ multiplex PCR, yet TCRdb's version contains in-frame clones alone and is incomplete. There are tens of thousands of clones in the sample; 75% to 85% occur only once, and around 52% lies in the top ten. Source: peripheral blood, taken on day 0 of AZD1222 vaccination. The receptors stem from an adult in good health. The CDR3 runs from the conserved cysteine through the conserved F or W. Where a row states a size, it is once, few, many or the class of an expanded clone; other rows omit it.

14,TRBV3-1/TRBV3-2,NA,TRBJ2-2,CASSYHGGPGELFF
14,TRBV2,NA,TRBJ1-4,CASNRGASNEKLFF
16,TRBV10-2,few,TRBJ2-3,CASSDQGVYSTDTQYF
12,TRBV2,few,TRBJ1-1,CASDRGSTEAFF
14,TRBV6-1,NA,TRBJ2-2,CASSEPRGIGELFF
15,TRBV7-2,few,TRBJ1-2,CASSPPTPLVDGYTF
15,TRBV18,NA,TRBJ2-7,CASSPSGTGPREQYF
14,TRBV6-6,NA,TRBJ2-4,CASRQAGEENIQYF
13,TRBV7-9,NA,TRBJ2-7,CASSISGGYEQYF
13,TRBV19,NA,TRBJ2-7,CASSIGRVYEQYF
13,TRBV9,NA,TRBJ2-5,CASTGTDQETQYF
14,TRBV19,NA,TRBJ1-4,CASSLTGSNEKLFF
15,TRBV18,NA,TRBJ1-1,CASSSGGGLVGEAFF
18,TRBV5-6,NA,TRBJ2-7,CASSPGWASGTYTYEQYF
12,TRBV9,NA,TRBJ1-2,CASSVGDDGYTF
15,TRBV3-1/TRBV3-2,NA,TRBJ2-2,CASSQIWPNTGELFF
15,TRBV5-1,NA,TRBJ2-3,CASSFSLAGEDTQYF
18,TRBV19,NA,TRBJ2-7,CASIINRSSPTPSYEQYF
17,TRBV7-2,NA,TRBJ1-1,CASSLGGGRGVNTEAFF
16,TRBV5-6,few,TRBJ2-3,CASSLGDFSYTDTQYF
15,TRBV29-1,NA,TRBJ2-3,CSVAIGATSTDTQYF
21,TRBV15,NA,TRBJ2-6,CATSRSVGTGTVDAGANVLTF
16,TRBV19,NA,TRBJ2-5,CASSIVGQWYQETQYF
15,TRBV6-6,NA,TRBJ2-3,CASSYPGRSSGAQYF
14,TRBV27,NA,TRBJ2-1,CASSLQGPYNEQFF
18,TRBV7-9,NA,TRBJ2-3,CASSTERPASGGVGTQYF
16,TRBV2,NA,TRBJ2-3,CASSPTSGGARDTQYF
16,TRBV11-2,NA,TRBJ2-1,CASSLVLGGGTNEQFF
12,TRBV28,NA,TRBJ2-1,CATRGPINEQFF
13,TRBV7-9,NA,TRBJ2-1,CASSAPLYNEQFF
13,TRBV27,NA,TRBJ1-5,CASSPYSNQPQHF
14,TRBV5-4,NA,TRBJ2-7,CASSSGQLNYEQYF
14,TRBV9,NA,TRBJ2-1,CASSPQGHYNEQFF
13,TRBV4-2,NA,TRBJ1-4,CASSPSPGEKLFF
13,TRBV19,NA,TRBJ1-2,CASTGTGVEGYTF
14,TRBV19,NA,TRBJ2-2,CASSIGKAAGELFF
13,TRBV11-3,few,TRBJ1-1,CASSPGFGTEAFF
13,TRBV4-1,NA,TRBJ1-3,CASSQVGGDTIYF
15,TRBV28,NA,TRBJ2-7,CASTPGDRGTYEQYF
15,TRBV4-2,NA,TRBJ2-7,CASSQDLAVSYEQYF
17,TRBV19,once,TRBJ2-3,CASSIKLAGGFLDTQYF
15,TRBV7-2,NA,TRBJ2-5,CASSAGQGRGETQYF
16,TRBV11-2,NA,TRBJ2-1,CASSPMARDWFYEQFF
14,TRBV9,NA,TRBJ1-2,CASSVGDSNYGYTF
13,TRBV2,once,TRBJ2-5,CASSEQGQETQYF
15,TRBV28,NA,TRBJ1-1,CASSFGQIMNTEAFF
13,TRBV29-1,few,TRBJ1-2,CSVEDRDHYGYTF
13,TRBV4-2,NA,TRBJ1-1,CASSQASGTEAFF
13,TRBV14,NA,TRBJ1-2,CASSHAANYGYTF